This is a list of T cell receptor beta chains from one sample in a study of shared clonotypes between healthy human individuals. Method: immunoSEQ multiplex PCR; TCRdb's copy keeps in-frame clones and lacks some. The sample yields a few million clones, 92% seen once. The sequenced sample consisted of naive CD4+ T cells from PBMCs. These receptors were taken from a man younger than 35 in good health. Some clones in this sample may be carry-over from other donors' samples. CDR3s include the opening cysteine and the closing phenylalanine or tryptophan. The D gene is left open where the match is weak. The size field is filled for only some rows; it gives once, few, many or a size class.

V: TRBV19; size: once; D: TRBD1; J: TRBJ1-1; CDR3: CASSITPGQGRRHTEAFF; DNA: TGTGCCAGTAGTATAACCCCGGGACAGGGGAGGCGGCACACTGAAGCTTTCTTT
V: TRBV5-1; size: NA; D: TRBD1; J: TRBJ2-1; CDR3: CASSLGGQGFYEQFF; DNA: TGCGCCAGCAGCTTGGGGGGACAGGGGTTCTATGAGCAGTTCTTC
V: TRBV11-2; size: NA; D: TRBD1; J: TRBJ2-3; CDR3: CASTPDRGTDTQYF; DNA: TGTGCCAGCACCCCGGACAGGGGCACAGATACGCAGTATTTT
V: TRBV4-2; size: NA; D: NA; J: TRBJ1-3; CDR3: CASSRSRQLYSGNTIYF; DNA: TGTGCCAGCAGCCGATCTAGACAGCTCTACTCTGGAAACACCATATATTTT
V: TRBV28; size: NA; D: NA; J: TRBJ2-2; CDR3: CASAAWRAGELFF; DNA: TGTGCCAGCGCCGCTTGGAGGGCCGGGGAGCTGTTTTTT
V: TRBV19; size: once; D: NA; J: TRBJ1-5; CDR3: CASSVLTGNQPQHF; DNA: TGTGCCAGTAGTGTCCTCACAGGCAATCAGCCCCAGCATTTT
V: TRBV7-2; size: NA; D: NA; J: TRBJ2-3; CDR3: CASSPPGDTDTQYF; DNA: TGTGCCAGCAGCCCTCCGGGCGACACAGATACGCAGTATTTT
V: TRBV2; size: NA; D: NA; J: TRBJ2-2; CDR3: CASRPGGGELFF; DNA: TGTGCCAGCAGACCTGGGGGCGGGGAGCTGTTTTTT
V: TRBV6-6; size: NA; D: TRBD2; J: TRBJ2-7; CDR3: CASRRLAGIYEQYF; DNA: TGTGCCAGCAGGAGACTAGCGGGAATCTACGAGCAGTACTTC
V: TRBV5-1; size: once; D: TRBD2; J: TRBJ2-3; CDR3: CASSLTSGRPSGTQYF; DNA: TGCGCCAGCAGCCTTACTAGCGGGAGGCCCTCGGGTACGCAGTATTTT
V: TRBV9; size: NA; D: TRBD2; J: TRBJ2-7; CDR3: CASSVTDGLAGVQYF; DNA: TGTGCCAGCAGCGTCACCGATGGACTAGCGGGTGTGCAGTACTTC
V: TRBV5-1; size: NA; D: NA; J: TRBJ1-2; CDR3: CASSGGQLGNGYTF; DNA: TGCGCCAGCAGCGGAGGACAGCTGGGGAATGGCTACACCTTC
V: TRBV5-1; size: NA; D: TRBD2; J: TRBJ2-2; CDR3: CASSGFAGVETGELFF; DNA: TGCGCCAGCAGTGGGTTTGCGGGAGTTGAGACCGGGGAGCTGTTTTTT
V: TRBV6-5; size: NA; D: NA; J: TRBJ1-1; CDR3: CASSSYFQLMNTEAFF; DNA: TGTGCCAGCAGTTCTTACTTCCAGCTTATGAACACTGAAGCTTTCTTT
V: TRBV19; size: NA; D: TRBD2; J: TRBJ2-7; CDR3: CASSLKGSGGSVYEQYF; DNA: TGTGCCAGTAGTCTTAAAGGTAGCGGGGGATCGGTGTACGAGCAGTACTTC
V: TRBV6-4; size: NA; D: NA; J: TRBJ2-1; CDR3: CASSEGGASSSEQFF; DNA: TGTGCCAGCAGTGAGGGGGGAGCCTCTTCCAGTGAGCAGTTCTTC
V: TRBV9; size: NA; D: TRBD1; J: TRBJ1-4; CDR3: CASSVGGTGEEKLFF; DNA: TGTGCCAGCAGCGTAGGCGGGACAGGGGAAGAAAAACTGTTTTTT
V: TRBV5-1; size: NA; D: TRBD2; J: TRBJ2-3; CDR3: CASSPPGLAASGTDTQYF; DNA: TGCGCCAGCAGCCCGCCGGGACTAGCGGCTTCTGGCACAGATACGCAGTATTTT
V: TRBV30; size: once; D: TRBD2; J: TRBJ2-7; CDR3: CAWSSAGGPRLIYEQYF; DNA: TGTGCCTGGAGTTCAGCGGGAGGCCCCCGACTTATCTACGAGCAGTACTTC
V: TRBV7-2; size: NA; D: NA; J: TRBJ2-1; CDR3: CASSFIIAANYNEQFF; DNA: TGTGCCAGCAGCTTTATAATAGCGGCAAATTACAATGAGCAGTTCTTC
V: TRBV5-4; size: NA; D: NA; J: TRBJ2-2; CDR3: CASSLRAGNTGELFF; DNA: TGTGCCAGCAGCTTGCGGGCAGGGAACACCGGGGAGCTGTTTTTT
V: TRBV19; size: NA; D: TRBD1; J: TRBJ2-1; CDR3: CASSIDRDRVQFF; DNA: TGTGCCAGTAGTATAGATCGGGACAGGGTTCAGTTCTTC
V: TRBV9; size: NA; D: TRBD2; J: TRBJ2-1; CDR3: CASSTRGGPGLAGHNEQFF; DNA: TGTGCCAGCAGCACCAGAGGGGGCCCTGGACTAGCGGGACACAATGAGCAGTTCTTC
V: TRBV11-2; size: NA; D: TRBD2; J: TRBJ2-3; CDR3: CASSPRLAQDTQYF; DNA: TGTGCCAGCAGCCCTCGACTAGCACAAGATACGCAGTATTTT
V: TRBV11-2; size: NA; D: NA; J: TRBJ2-5; CDR3: CASSLTAGETQYF; DNA: TGTGCCAGCAGCTTAACAGCAGGAGAGACCCAGTACTTC
V: TRBV19; size: once; D: NA; J: TRBJ2-7; CDR3: CASSTSTGIPSEQYF; DNA: TGTGCCAGTAGTACGTCGACAGGAATCCCTAGCGAGCAGTACTTC
V: TRBV5-1; size: NA; D: NA; J: TRBJ2-7; CDR3: CASSFSGPVYEQYF; DNA: TGCGCCAGCAGCTTCTCCGGTCCGGTTTACGAGCAGTACTTC
V: TRBV7-9; size: NA; D: NA; J: TRBJ2-1; CDR3: CAISSGDSYNEQFF; DNA: TGTGCCATTTCGTCGGGGGACTCCTACAATGAGCAGTTCTTC
V: TRBV14; size: NA; D: TRBD2; J: TRBJ2-2; CDR3: CASSQDVKTSLFF; DNA: TGTGCCAGCAGCCAAGACGTGAAGACTAGCCTGTTTTTT
V: TRBV29-1; size: NA; D: NA; J: TRBJ2-7; CDR3: CSVAKGSYEQYF; DNA: TGCAGCGTTGCGAAAGGGTCCTACGAGCAGTACTTC
V: TRBV7-3; size: NA; D: NA; J: TRBJ1-1; CDR3: CASSLTGVDTEAFF; DNA: TGTGCCAGCAGCTTAACCGGGGTGGACACTGAAGCTTTCTTT